This TCR beta chain is from a study of CD8 T cells in ankylosing spondylitis. General study findings and limits: Characteristic of ankylosing spondylitis blood, it appeared, was a TCR beta motif comprising several highly homologous variants.

Germline loops: CDR1 SGDLS, CDR2 YYNGEE. With 0 bases removed from V and 4 bases from J, the gap between germline ends came to 10 bases. The CDR3 length is 15 residues. MiXCR, applied by TCRdb to the 5' RACE reads, yields one record per CDR3 protein. The repertoire holds about 39,000 distinct CDR3 sequences, with approximately 3.6% as singletons. This clonotype was counted ten times or more. Antigen specificity is unknown. This TCR derives from a female donor with ankylosing spondylitis or in good health (not recorded which). Sequenced sample: blood, either unsorted or a sorted T cell fraction (not recorded which). The chain combines TRBV9 with TRBJ2-2; D is undetermined. In nucleotides, the CDR3 is TGTGCCAGCAGCGTAGATAACAGACCCACCGGGGAGCTGTTTTTT. Translated: CASSVDNRPTGELFF.